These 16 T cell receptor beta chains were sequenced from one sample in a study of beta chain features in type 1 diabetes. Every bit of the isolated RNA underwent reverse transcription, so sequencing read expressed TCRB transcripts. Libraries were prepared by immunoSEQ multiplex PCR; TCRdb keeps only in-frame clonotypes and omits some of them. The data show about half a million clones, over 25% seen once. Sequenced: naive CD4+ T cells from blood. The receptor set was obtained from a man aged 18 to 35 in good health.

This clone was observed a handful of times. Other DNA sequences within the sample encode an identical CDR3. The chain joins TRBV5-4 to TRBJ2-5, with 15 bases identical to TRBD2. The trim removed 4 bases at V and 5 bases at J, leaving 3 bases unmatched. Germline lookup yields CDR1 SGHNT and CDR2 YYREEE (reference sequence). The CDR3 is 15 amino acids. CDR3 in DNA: TGTGCCAGCAGCAGCGGACTAGCGGGAGGGGAGACCCAGTACTTC. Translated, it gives CASSSGLAGGETQYF.

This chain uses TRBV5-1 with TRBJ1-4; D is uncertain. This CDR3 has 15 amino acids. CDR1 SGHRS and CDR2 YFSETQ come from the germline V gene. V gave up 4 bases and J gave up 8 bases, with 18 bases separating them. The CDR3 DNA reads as TGCGCCAGCAGCCGGTGGGTAGGGAATGAGGAAAAACTGTTTTTT. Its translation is CASSRWVGNEEKLFF.

CDR3 bases: TGTGCCAGCAGTCGGGACTACAATGAGCAGTTCTTC. Its translation is CASSRDYNEQFF. The genes are TRBV25-1 and TRBJ2-1, with D possibly matching TRBD2 (5 bases). V was cut by 5 bases and J by 3 bases, with 5 bases left in between. The CDR3 has 12 amino acids. Per germline, CDR1 MGHDK and CDR2 SYGVNS.

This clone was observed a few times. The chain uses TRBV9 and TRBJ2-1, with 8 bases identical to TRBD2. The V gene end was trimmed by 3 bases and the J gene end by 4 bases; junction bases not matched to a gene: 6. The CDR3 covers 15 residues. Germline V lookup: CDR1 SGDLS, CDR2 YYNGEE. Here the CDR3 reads CASSEVAGHYNEQFF. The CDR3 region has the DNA TGTGCCAGCAGCGAGGTAGCGGGACATTACAATGAGCAGTTCTTC.

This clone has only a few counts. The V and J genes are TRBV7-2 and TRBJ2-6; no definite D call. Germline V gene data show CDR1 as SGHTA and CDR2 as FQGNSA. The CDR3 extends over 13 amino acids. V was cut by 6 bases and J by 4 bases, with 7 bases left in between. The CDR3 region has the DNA TGTGCCAGCAGGAGCTCCGGGGCCAACGTCCTGACTTTC. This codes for CASRSSGANVLTF.

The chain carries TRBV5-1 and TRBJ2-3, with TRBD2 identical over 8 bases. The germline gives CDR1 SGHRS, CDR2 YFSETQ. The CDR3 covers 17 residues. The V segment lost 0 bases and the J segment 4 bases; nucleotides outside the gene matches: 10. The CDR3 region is CASSLDPAGAGADTQYF. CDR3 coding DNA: TGCGCCAGCAGCTTGGACCCAGCGGGAGCGGGGGCAGATACGCAGTATTTT.

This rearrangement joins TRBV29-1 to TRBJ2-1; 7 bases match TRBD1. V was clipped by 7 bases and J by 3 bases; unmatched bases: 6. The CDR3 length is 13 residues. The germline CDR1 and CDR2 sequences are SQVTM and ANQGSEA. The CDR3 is CSGGQVLYNEQFF. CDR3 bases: TGCAGCGGTGGACAGGTGCTCTACAATGAGCAGTTCTTC.

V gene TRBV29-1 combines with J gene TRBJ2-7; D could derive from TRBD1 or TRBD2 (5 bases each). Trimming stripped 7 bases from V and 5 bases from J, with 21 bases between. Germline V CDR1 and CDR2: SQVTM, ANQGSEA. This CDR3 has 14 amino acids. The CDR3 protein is CSASGLVGVDEQYF. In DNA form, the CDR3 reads TGCAGCGCCTCCGGTTTAGTGGGGGTGGACGAGCAGTACTTC.

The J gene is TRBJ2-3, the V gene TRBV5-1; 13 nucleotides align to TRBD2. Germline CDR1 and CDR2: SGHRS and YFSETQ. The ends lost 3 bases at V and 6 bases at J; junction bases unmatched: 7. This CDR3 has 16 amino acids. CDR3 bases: TGCGCCAGCAGCTCCGGCGGACTAGCGGGAGCCGATACGCAGTATTTT. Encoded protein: CASSSGGLAGADTQYF. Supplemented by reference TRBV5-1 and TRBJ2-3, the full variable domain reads KAGVTQTPRYLIKTRGQQVTLSCSPISGHRSVSWYQQTPGQGLQFLFEYFSETQRNKGNFPGRFSGRQFSNSRSEMNVSTLELGDSALYLCASSSGGLAGADTQYFGPGTRLTVL.

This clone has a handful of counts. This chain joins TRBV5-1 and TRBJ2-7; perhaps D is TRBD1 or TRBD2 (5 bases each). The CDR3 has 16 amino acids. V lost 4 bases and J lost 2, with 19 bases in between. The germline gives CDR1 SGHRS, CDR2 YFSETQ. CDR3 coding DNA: TGCGCCAGCAGCGCGGACCGGGGCTCCATCACCTACGAGCAGTACTTC. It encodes CASSADRGSITYEQYF.

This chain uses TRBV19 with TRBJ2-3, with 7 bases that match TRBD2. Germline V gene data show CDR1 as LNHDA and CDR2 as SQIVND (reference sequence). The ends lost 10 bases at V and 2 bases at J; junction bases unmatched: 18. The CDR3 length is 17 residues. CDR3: CATSPLGGSFVTDTQYF. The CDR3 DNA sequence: TGTGCCACTAGCCCCCTCGGCGGGAGCTTTGTCACAGATACGCAGTATTTT.

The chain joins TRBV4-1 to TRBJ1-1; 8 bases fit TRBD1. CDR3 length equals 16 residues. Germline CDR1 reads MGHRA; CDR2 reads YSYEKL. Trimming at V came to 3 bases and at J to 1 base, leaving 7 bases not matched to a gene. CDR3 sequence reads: CASSHYTGTGNTEAFF. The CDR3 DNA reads TGCGCCAGCAGCCATTACACCGGGACAGGGAACACTGAAGCTTTCTTT.

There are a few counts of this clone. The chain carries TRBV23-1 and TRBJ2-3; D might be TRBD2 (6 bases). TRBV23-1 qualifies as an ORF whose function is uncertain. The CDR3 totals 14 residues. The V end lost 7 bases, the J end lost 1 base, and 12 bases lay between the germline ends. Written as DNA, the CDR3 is TGCGCCAGCACCCCGGAGGGATGCACAGATACGCAGTATTTT. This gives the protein CASTPEGCTDTQYF.

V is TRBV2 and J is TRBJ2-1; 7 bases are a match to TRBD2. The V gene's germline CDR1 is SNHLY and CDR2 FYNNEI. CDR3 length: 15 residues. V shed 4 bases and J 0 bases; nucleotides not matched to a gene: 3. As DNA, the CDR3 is TGTGCCAGCAGTGGGGAGGGGAGCTCCTACAATGAGCAGTTCTTC. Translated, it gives CASSGEGSSYNEQFF.

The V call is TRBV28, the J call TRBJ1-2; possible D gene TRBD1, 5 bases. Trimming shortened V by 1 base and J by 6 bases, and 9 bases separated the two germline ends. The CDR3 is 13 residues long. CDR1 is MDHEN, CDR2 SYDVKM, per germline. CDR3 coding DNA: TGTGCCAGCAGTTTATCGGGACGTGATGGCTACACCTTC. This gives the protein CASSLSGRDGYTF.

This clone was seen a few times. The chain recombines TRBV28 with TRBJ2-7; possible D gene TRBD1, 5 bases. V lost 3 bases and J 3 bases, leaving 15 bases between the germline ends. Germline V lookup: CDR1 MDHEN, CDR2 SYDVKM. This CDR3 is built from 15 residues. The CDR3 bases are TGTGCCAGCAGTTTCCTTATAGGACACAGCTACGAGCAGTACTTC. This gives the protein CASSFLIGHSYEQYF. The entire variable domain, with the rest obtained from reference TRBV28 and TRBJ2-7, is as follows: DVKVTQSSRYLVKRTGEKVFLECVQDMDHENMFWYRQDPGLGLRLIYFSYDVKMKEKGDIPEGYSVSREKKERFSLILESASTNQTSMYLCASSFLIGHSYEQYFGPGTRLTVT.